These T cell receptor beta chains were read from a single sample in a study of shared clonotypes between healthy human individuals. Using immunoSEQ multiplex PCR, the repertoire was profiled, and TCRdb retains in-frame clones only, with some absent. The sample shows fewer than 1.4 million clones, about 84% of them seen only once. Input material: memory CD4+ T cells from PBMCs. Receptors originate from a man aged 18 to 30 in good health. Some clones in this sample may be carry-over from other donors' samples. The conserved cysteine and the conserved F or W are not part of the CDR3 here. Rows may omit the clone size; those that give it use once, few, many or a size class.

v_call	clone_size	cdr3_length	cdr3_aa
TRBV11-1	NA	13	ASSPGGQSNQPQH
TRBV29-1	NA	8	SPFYTEAF
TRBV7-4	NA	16	ASSYALRGHHSNQPQH
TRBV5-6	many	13	ASSRPGTILYEQY
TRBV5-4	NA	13	ASSYLGAGVSEAF
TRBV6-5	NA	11	ASSRGRSDTQY
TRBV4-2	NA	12	ASSQAGGASGYT
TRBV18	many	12	ASSPTSARGEQF
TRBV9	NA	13	ASSVGRESYNEQF
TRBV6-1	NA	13	ASRVRGGSSYEQY
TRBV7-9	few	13	ASTLAGGNVAEQY
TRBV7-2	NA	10	ASSRTIYEQY
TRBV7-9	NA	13	ASSYWTTLGNEQY
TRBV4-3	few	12	ASSHGLAAGTQY
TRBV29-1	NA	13	SVSRRVAGQGEQF
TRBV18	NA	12	ASSQRDSTDTQY
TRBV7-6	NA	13	ASSRRAGAEETQY
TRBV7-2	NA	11	ASSLTGTETQY
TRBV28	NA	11	AWGEFGGETQY
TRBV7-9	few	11	ASSPTGRNGYT
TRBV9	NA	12	ASSAGVTGTEAF
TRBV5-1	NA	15	ASSSTNSGGHELTQY
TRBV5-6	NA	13	ASIAGGSGANVLT
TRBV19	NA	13	ASSIHGGRVEKLF
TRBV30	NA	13	AWKWGGMGNSPLH
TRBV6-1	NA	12	ASSRFDLYNEQF
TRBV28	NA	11	ARGRGGAYEQY
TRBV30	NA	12	AWSVQGGAYEQY
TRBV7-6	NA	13	ASSLMTGTPYEQY
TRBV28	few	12	ASGSTGSNYGYT
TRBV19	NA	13	ASSRGGASNQPQH
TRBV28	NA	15	ASSLPPGQGINEKLF
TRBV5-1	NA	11	ASSLGSLTEAF
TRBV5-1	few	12	ASRDSSSGNTIY
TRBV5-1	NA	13	ASSLAGQALGTIY
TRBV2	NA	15	ASSEEGERGRYNEQF
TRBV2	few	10	ASSGQGIAQY
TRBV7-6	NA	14	ASSLTFPTGQETQY
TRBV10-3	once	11	ATRDRDNYGYT
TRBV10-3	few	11	AISDQGANTIY
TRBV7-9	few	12	ASSLMGAGQPQH